This T cell receptor beta chain was identified during a study of CD8 T cells in ankylosing spondylitis. With regard to this clonotype: Antigen specificity is unknown.

Libraries for TCR beta were made by quantitative 5'-RACE with molecular barcodes. TCRdb called the 5' RACE reads again in MiXCR, with one record for every CDR3 protein. The sample carries 230,000 or so distinct CDR3 sequences, 24% recorded once. V was pared by 1 base and J by 6 bases, with 6 bases of the junction left unmatched. From germline, CDR1 is ENHRY and CDR2 SYGVKD. The CDR3 loop spans 16 amino acids. Whole-study findings and limits: In synovial fluid and blood from reactive arthritis, some motif variants were previously reported. Disease-linked clones, CD8+, were relatively rare in peripheral blood. Matched synovial fluid from ankylosing spondylitis patients was reported to be enriched for disease-linked clones.

This receptor was obtained from a male donor with ankylosing spondylitis or in good health (not recorded which). The chain recombines TRBV10-3 with TRBJ2-2; 9 bases align to TRBD1. The sequenced sample consisted of blood, either unsorted or a sorted T cell fraction (not recorded which). This chain's CDR3 is CAISELVTGGPGELFF. The CDR3 DNA reads TGTGCCATCAGTGAGTTAGTGACAGGGGGACCCGGGGAGCTGTTTTTT.